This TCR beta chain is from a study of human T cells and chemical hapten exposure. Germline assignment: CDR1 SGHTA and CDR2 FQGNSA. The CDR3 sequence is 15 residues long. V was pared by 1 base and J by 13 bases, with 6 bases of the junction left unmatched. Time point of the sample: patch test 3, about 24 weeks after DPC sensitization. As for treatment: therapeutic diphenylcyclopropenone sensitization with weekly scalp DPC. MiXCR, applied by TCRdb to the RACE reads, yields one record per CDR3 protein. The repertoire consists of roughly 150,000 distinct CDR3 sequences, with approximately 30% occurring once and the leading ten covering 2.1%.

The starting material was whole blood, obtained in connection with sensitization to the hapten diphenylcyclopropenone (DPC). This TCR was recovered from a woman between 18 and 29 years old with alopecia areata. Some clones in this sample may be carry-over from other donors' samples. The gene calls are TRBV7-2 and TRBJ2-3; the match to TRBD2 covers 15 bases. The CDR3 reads CASSLVGTSGRREYF. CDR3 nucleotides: TGTGCCAGCAGCTTAGTTGGGACTAGCGGGAGGAGGGAGTATTTT.